This T cell receptor beta chain was sequenced for a study of T cell changes during pregnancy in multiple sclerosis. Assay: immunoSEQ multiplex PCR; the TCRdb copy retains only in-frame clones and omits some. The repertoire holds around 41,000 clones, with under 95% as singletons. Germline V gene lookup returns CDR1 MGHRA and CDR2 YSYEKL. Trimming removed 2 bases from V and 6 bases from J, with 10 bases in between. The CDR3 sequence is 13 residues long. This chain joins TRBV4-1 and TRBJ2-5; D possibly corresponds to TRBD2 (5 bases). Source: CD4+ T cells from peripheral blood mononuclear cells, taken in the third trimester of pregnancy. The source is a female donor in good health, enrolled as a control in a pregnancy study. The CDR3, as DNA: TGCGCCAGCAGCCAAACTAGTCTCCAGACCCAGTACTTC. Encoded protein: CASSQTSLQTQYF.